This paragraph reports one T cell receptor (beta chain). Looked up from germline, CDR1 is LGHNA and CDR2 is YSLEER. With 5 bases removed from V and 3 bases from J, the gap between germline ends came to 13 bases. The CDR3 is 15 residues long. Produced via immunoSEQ multiplex PCR; TCRdb's table is partial and in-frame only. The data contain 2,100,000 or so clones, approximately 94% of them singletons. The source of the sample is a study of shared clonotypes between healthy human individuals. This sequence originates from a man between 18 and 35 years old in good health. The rearrangement joins TRBV4-3 to TRBJ1-4; maybe TRBD1 (6 bases). Sequenced material: naive CD4+ T cells sorted from blood. Subset meaning: CD45RA+ positively selected. CDR3 sequence reads: CASSTAGQSNEKLFF. CDR3 sequence (DNA): TGCGCCAGCAGCACCGCCGGACAGTCTAATGAAAAACTGTTTTTT.